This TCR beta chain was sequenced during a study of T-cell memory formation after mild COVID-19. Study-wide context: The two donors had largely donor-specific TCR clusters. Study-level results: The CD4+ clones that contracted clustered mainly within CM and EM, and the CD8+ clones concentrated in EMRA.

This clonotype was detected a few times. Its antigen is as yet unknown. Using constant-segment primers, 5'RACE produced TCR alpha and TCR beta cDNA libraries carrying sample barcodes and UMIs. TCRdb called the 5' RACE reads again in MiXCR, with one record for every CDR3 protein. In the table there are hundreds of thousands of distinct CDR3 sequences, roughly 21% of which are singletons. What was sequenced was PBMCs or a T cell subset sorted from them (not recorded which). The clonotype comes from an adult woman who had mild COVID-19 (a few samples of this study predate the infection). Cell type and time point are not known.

The CDR3, as DNA: TGTGCCAGCAGTGACCCCTTGGGAGGAAGCTACGAGCAGTACTTC. It is translated as CASSDPLGGSYEQYF. The J gene is TRBJ2-7, the V gene TRBV6-5; tentatively, D is TRBD2 (6 bases). Germline CDR1 reads MNHEY; CDR2 reads SVGAGI. The CDR3 totals 15 residues. V lost 5 bases to trimming and J lost 3 bases, with 17 bases between them.